One sample yielded the 2 T cell receptor beta chains listed below, sequenced in a study of beta chain features in type 1 diabetes. Study-wide findings and caveats: Among patients with Type 1 diabetes, TCRB CDR3s were moderately but significantly shorter in every one of the four CD4+ subsets.

The authors reverse transcribed all of the isolated RNA, so sequencing captured expressed TCRB transcripts. Sequencing was performed with immunoSEQ multiplex PCR; in TCRdb, only in-frame clones are kept and a portion is missing. The data contain hundreds of thousands of clones, roughly 13% of them seen just once; the ten biggest clones take up around 0.022%. These receptors have no identified antigens. The source material was naive CD4+ T cells from blood. These receptors were obtained from a man younger than 35 with type 1 diabetes.

Worth noting for this clone: The same CDR3 is also encoded by other DNA sequences in this sample. The V call is TRBV5-1, the J call TRBJ1-5; possible D gene TRBD1, 5 bases. From germline, CDR1 is SGHRS and CDR2 YFSETQ. Trimming removed 0 bases from V and 3 bases from J, with 7 bases in between. CDR3 length equals 14 residues. CDR3 nucleotide sequence: TGCGCCAGCAGCTTGGGAGGGGACAATCAGCCCCAGCATTTT. This codes for CASSLGGDNQPQHF.

This clone occurred many times. The J gene is TRBJ2-7, the V gene TRBV30; D tentatively reads TRBD1 or TRBD2 (5 bases each). V lost 1 base and J 6 bases, leaving 13 bases between the germline ends. This CDR3 contains 13 residues. The germline V gene has CDR1 GTSNPN and CDR2 SVGIG (reference sequence). CDR3 in amino acids: CAWSGTFAGEQYF. The CDR3 region has the DNA TGTGCCTGGAGTGGGACATTTGCGGGCGAGCAGTACTTC.